This T cell receptor (beta chain) was sequenced for a study of shared clonotypes between healthy human individuals. The table came from immunoSEQ multiplex PCR; TCRdb's copy has only in-frame clones and leaves some out. The sample includes more than 2,000,000 clones, over 85% seen only once; the top ten take more than 0.12%. The V end lost 4 bases, the J end lost 4 bases, and 7 bases lay between the germline ends. The CDR3 totals 11 residues. Germline values: CDR1 GTSNPN, CDR2 SVGIG (reference sequence). The specimen was naive CD4+ T cells sorted from blood. Subset here: CD45RA+ positively selected. The chain is built from TRBV30 and TRBJ1-2; D remains ambiguous. The receptor's source is a man aged 18 to 29 in good health. Written as DNA, the CDR3 is TGTGCCTGGAATCGCGGCTATGGCTACACCTTC. Translated: CAWNRGYGYTF.